This T cell receptor beta chain was captured in a study of blood T cell repertoires in COVID-19. Across the whole study: The United States, Italy and Spain supplied acute and convalescent COVID-19 samples. T cells, B-cell-depleted T cells, or PBMCs supplied cDNA or gDNA.

Original analysis: The authors estimated nucleated cell counts from reference gene primer amplification. Here immunoSEQ multiplex PCR was the method, and the copy in TCRdb shows in-frame clones only, minus some. Clone size and the V and J calls come from that table; the DNA yielded D and trimming. The table records some 150,000 clones, 88% of them present only once. The CDR3 is 18 residues long. The V end was cut by 7 bases, the J end by 2 bases, with 27 bases between. Germline CDR1 MRHNA, CDR2 SNTAGT. The source of this sequence is a human donor in a cohort sampled during active COVID-19. Sequencing was done on a sample of peripheral blood. This rearrangement joins TRBV6-4 to TRBJ2-7, with a possible D match to TRBD2 (7 bases). CDR3 sequence reads: CASTDRGALTALTYEQYF. The CDR3 region has the DNA TGTGCCAGCACCGACCGGGGGGCCCTGACAGCTCTCACCTACGAGCAGTACTTC.